A selection of T cell receptor beta chains follows, all from one sample in a study of cytomegalovirus exposure and HLA in healthy donors. Clones were sequenced by immunoSEQ multiplex PCR, and TCRdb holds only the in-frame ones, with some missing. The sample holds some 150,000 clones, almost 90% seen once. Specimen: PBMCs. These receptors all stem from a woman between 18 and 29 years old in good health and CMV-seropositive. Both conserved end residues are part of each CDR3. The D gene is left open where the match is weak. Not every row has a clone size; where given, it reads once, few, many or a size class.

v_gene	abundance	d_gene	j_gene	CDR3aa	CDR3nt
TRBV30	NA	NA	TRBJ1-5	CAWSTGTSNQPQHF	TGTGCCTGGAGTACAGGAACGAGCAATCAGCCCCAGCATTTT
TRBV11-3	NA	TRBD2	TRBJ2-1	CASSLQAGALEQFF	TGTGCCAGCAGCTTACAAGCGGGGGCTCTTGAGCAGTTCTTC
TRBV7-2	NA	NA	TRBJ1-2	CASSLRQAYGYTF	TGTGCCAGCAGCTTAAGGCAGGCCTATGGCTACACCTTC
TRBV14	NA	NA	TRBJ2-1	CASSLAHPSYNEQFF	TGTGCCAGCAGCCTAGCGCACCCTTCCTACAATGAGCAGTTCTTC
TRBV5-1	NA	TRBD1	TRBJ1-2	CASSVRDRGVKGYTF	TGCGCCAGCAGCGTAAGGGACAGGGGAGTGAAAGGCTACACCTTC
TRBV7-2	once	TRBD1	TRBJ1-1	CASSRDRLGTEAFF	TGTGCCAGCAGCCGGGACAGGTTGGGCACTGAAGCTTTCTTT
TRBV5-1	NA	NA	TRBJ1-4	CASSLSRGTTNEKLFF	TGCGCCAGCAGCTTATCCCGGGGAACAACTAATGAAAAACTGTTTTTT
TRBV19	once	NA	TRBJ2-7	CASSTPGLTSYEQYF	TGTGCCAGTAGTACGCCGGGACTCACATCCTACGAGCAGTACTTC
TRBV28	NA	NA	TRBJ1-5	CADHRDKQSNQPQHF	TGTGCCGACCACCGGGACAAACAGAGCAATCAGCCCCAGCATTTT
TRBV23-1	once	NA	TRBJ1-2	CASSHGYGYTF	TGCGCCAGCAGTCACGGCTATGGCTACACCTTC
TRBV30	NA	NA	TRBJ1-1	CAWIPGTEAFF	TGTGCCTGGATTCCGGGCACTGAAGCTTTCTTT
TRBV15	few	NA	TRBJ1-6	CATSRGSGTLNSPLHF	TGTGCCACCAGCAGAGGTTCCGGGACACTGAATTCACCCCTCCACTTT
TRBV27	NA	TRBD1	TRBJ1-1	CASSLRGTGNTEAFF	TGTGCCAGCAGTTTAAGGGGGACAGGGAACACTGAAGCTTTCTTT
TRBV6-5	NA	NA	TRBJ2-7	CASKSARGISYEQYF	TGTGCCAGCAAATCCGCCAGGGGAATCTCCTACGAGCAGTACTTC
TRBV7-9	NA	NA	TRBJ1-3	CASSLRSSSGNTIYF	TGTGCCAGCAGCTTAAGAAGCTCATCTGGAAACACCATATATTTT
TRBV27	NA	TRBD2	TRBJ2-3	CASRLAGEGDTQYF	TGTGCCAGCCGACTAGCGGGGGAGGGAGATACGCAGTATTTT
TRBV7-2	NA	NA	TRBJ1-1	CASSPARDTEAFF	TGTGCCAGCAGCCCAGCCAGGGACACTGAAGCTTTCTTT
TRBV30	once	TRBD2	TRBJ2-1	CAWSVSGIYNEQFF	TGTGCCTGGAGTGTAAGCGGGATCTACAATGAGCAGTTCTTC
TRBV10-3	NA	TRBD2	TRBJ2-7	CAISEGSGGAEQYF	TGTGCCATCAGTGAGGGAAGCGGGGGGGCTGAGCAGTACTTC
TRBV7-2	NA	NA	TRBJ1-1	CASSLVWGESEAFF	TGTGCCAGCAGCTTAGTTTGGGGGGAGAGTGAAGCTTTCTTT
TRBV5-1	NA	TRBD1	TRBJ2-6	CASSLTTGANSGANVLTF	TGCGCCAGCAGCCTTACGACAGGGGCTAACTCTGGGGCCAACGTCCTGACTTTC
TRBV19	NA	NA	TRBJ1-2	CASSIGAARIDGYTF	TGTGCCAGTAGTATTGGGGCAGCTAGGATCGATGGCTACACCTTC
TRBV6-5	once	NA	TRBJ1-5	CASTNGNQPQHF	TGTGCCAGCACTAACGGCAATCAGCCCCAGCATTTT
TRBV18	NA	NA	TRBJ1-3	CASSRVGSGGNTIYF	TGTGCCAGCTCACGCGTGGGCTCTGGCGGAAACACCATATATTTT
TRBV13	NA	NA	TRBJ2-7	CASSLGLGQGREQYF	TGTGCCAGCAGCTTAGGCCTCGGCCAGGGTCGCGAGCAGTACTTC
TRBV5-4	NA	NA	TRBJ1-4	CASSLGDGTFNEKLFF	TGTGCCAGCAGCTTGGGGGACGGGACTTTTAATGAAAAACTGTTTTTT
TRBV10-3	NA	NA	TRBJ1-1	CAISEGGAEAFF	TGTGCCATCAGTGAGGGGGGGGCTGAAGCTTTCTTT
TRBV28	few	NA	TRBJ1-2	CASSSPDGLNYGYTF	TGTGCCAGCAGTTCACCAGATGGGCTGAACTATGGCTACACCTTC
TRBV6-1	NA	TRBD1	TRBJ1-4	CASSTDRALFF	TGTGCCAGCAGCACCGACAGGGCCCTGTTTTTT
TRBV5-1	few	NA	TRBJ1-1	CASREQGKAFF	TGCGCCAGCAGAGAGCAGGGTAAAGCTTTCTTT
TRBV15	NA	NA	TRBJ1-5	CATSRQGCQPQHF	TGTGCCACCAGCAGACAGGGTTGCCAGCCCCAGCATTTT
TRBV18	NA	TRBD1	TRBJ2-1	CASSNAQGRKQFF	TGTGCCAGCTCAAACGCACAGGGGAGAAAGCAGTTCTTC
TRBV2	NA	NA	TRBJ1-5	CASKLEEGSNQPQHF	TGTGCCAGCAAATTAGAGGAAGGAAGCAATCAGCCCCAGCATTTT
TRBV7-3	NA	NA	TRBJ2-3	CASSLTPADTQYF	TGTGCCAGCAGCTTAACCCCCGCAGATACGCAGTATTTT
TRBV29-1	NA	NA	TRBJ1-1	CSGEGVPDTEAFF	TGCAGCGGAGAGGGGGTCCCGGACACTGAAGCTTTCTTT
TRBV28	NA	NA	TRBJ2-5	CASSLGSWETQYF	TGTGCCAGCAGTTTAGGGAGTTGGGAGACCCAGTACTTC
TRBV29-1	NA	TRBD1	TRBJ1-2	CSVAQGADYGYTF	TGCAGCGTTGCACAGGGGGCGGACTATGGCTACACCTTC
TRBV19	NA	NA	TRBJ1-5	CASSITSDQPQHF	TGTGCCAGTAGTATTACTTCCGATCAGCCCCAGCATTTT
TRBV7-3	NA	NA	TRBJ1-1	CASSLMRNTEAFF	TGTGCCAGCAGCTTAATGAGGAACACTGAAGCTTTCTTT
TRBV10-3	NA	TRBD1	TRBJ1-1	CAISESGTGVMNTEAFF	TGTGCCATCAGTGAGTCCGGGACAGGTGTTATGAACACTGAAGCTTTCTTT